A selection of T cell receptor beta chains follows, all from one sample in a study of glioma-infiltrating T cells after dendritic cell vaccination. This table comes from immunoSEQ multiplex PCR, and its TCRdb copy is limited to in-frame clones, with some not included. The top ten hold 2% to 2.5% of the sample, which has 65,000 to 90,000 clones, over 70% seen once. This specimen was blood, taken before dendritic cell vaccination. These receptors were collected from a human donor with glioblastoma. Both conserved end residues are part of each CDR3. The order of the fields is D gene, J gene, V gene, clone size, CDR3 DNA, CDR3 protein. D genes are given only for firm matches. Expanded clones get a size class; other rows say once, few or many, or leave the size out.

>-|TRBJ2-2|TRBV19|-
TGTGCCAGTAGTTGGGTCGGGGACACCGGGGAGCTGTTTTTT
CASSWVGDTGELFF
>-|TRBJ1-5|TRBV7-9|-
TGTGCCAGCAGCGCCCCGGGACATACTAATCAGCCCCAGCATTTT
CASSAPGHTNQPQHF
>-|TRBJ1-6|TRBV5-4|few
TGTGCCAGCAGCTTTGGCAGGGGATTTGGGTCCTATAATTCACCCCTCCACTTT
CASSFGRGFGSYNSPLHF
>-|TRBJ1-5|TRBV19|-
TGTGCCAGTATCCGACAGAGTAATAGCAATCAGCCCCAGCATTTT
CASIRQSNSNQPQHF
>-|TRBJ1-2|TRBV11-2|-
TGTGCCAGCAGCCCCACGGGCTATGGCTACACCTTC
CASSPTGYGYTF
>-|TRBJ1-1|TRBV7-9|-
TGTGCCAGCAGCCTTCCAAACGACCACAGGGACGTCGTTCGCACTGAAGCTTTCTTT
CASSLPNDHRDVVRTEAFF
>-|TRBJ1-1|TRBV27|-
TGTGCCAGCAGGAGGAACACTGAAGCTTTCTTT
CASRRNTEAFF
>TRBD1|TRBJ2-7|TRBV11-2|few
TGTGCCAGCAGCTCCAACAGGGGGTCAACCTACGAGCAGTACTTC
CASSSNRGSTYEQYF
>TRBD2|TRBJ2-5|TRBV7-8|few
TGTGCCAGCAGCTTAGCGGCTAGCGGGCACCAAGAGACCCAGTACTTC
CASSLAASGHQETQYF
>-|TRBJ2-2|TRBV5-1|-
TGCGCCATAAAGGAGACTAGTACATCCGGGGAGCTGTTTTTT
CAIKETSTSGELFF
>TRBD1|TRBJ2-1|TRBV25-1|-
TGTGCCAGCCGGGGACAGCCCCGAGACAATGAGCAGTTCTTC
CASRGQPRDNEQFF
>-|TRBJ2-5|TRBV5-1|-
TGCGCCAGCAGCTTGTTATTAGCCGACTCGGAGACCCAGTACTTC
CASSLLLADSETQYF
>-|TRBJ2-1|TRBV2|-
TGTGCCAGTTCGGTAGCGAGTTACAATGAGCAGTTCTTC
CASSVASYNEQFF
>TRBD2|TRBJ2-1|TRBV9|-
TGTGCCAGCAGCGCGGGATCTAGCGGGGGGGCGGGTTCGGAGCAGTTCTTC
CASSAGSSGGAGSEQFF
>-|TRBJ1-3|TRBV9|-
TGTGCCAGCAGCGTAGCTGGGGCCTCCTCTGGAAACACCATATATTTT
CASSVAGASSGNTIYF
>-|TRBJ1-3|TRBV6-1|-
TGTGCCAGCACTGTTGACTTCTCTGGAAACACCATATATTTT
CASTVDFSGNTIYF
>-|TRBJ2-3|TRBV5-1|-
TGCGCCAGCAGCTTGTCGGGAGTAGGCACAGATACGCAGTATTTT
CASSLSGVGTDTQYF
>TRBD2|TRBJ2-1|TRBV2|-
TGTGCCAGCAGTTATAGCGGGACCCCAAATGAGCAGTTCTTC
CASSYSGTPNEQFF
>-|TRBJ2-7|TRBV6-5|-
TGTGCCAGCAGTTCTCCGGGACACGCTACCTACGAGCAGTACTTC
CASSSPGHATYEQYF
>-|TRBJ2-7|TRBV12-5|-
TGTGCTAGTGGTTCCGCGGGGGCCCAAACTAGCTCCTACGAGCAGTACTTC
CASGSAGAQTSSYEQYF
>-|TRBJ2-3|TRBV6-5|-
TGTGCCAGCACCTCGCCCCGGGATACGCAGTATTTT
CASTSPRDTQYF
>-|TRBJ1-4|TRBV11-3|-
TGTGCCAGAGAACAGGGTTCGAATGAAAAACTGTTTTTT
CAREQGSNEKLFF
>TRBD1|TRBJ1-5|TRBV19|-
TGTGCCAGTAGACGGACAGGGGACAATCAGCCCCAGCATTTT
CASRRTGDNQPQHF
>-|TRBJ1-2|TRBV18|-
TGTGCCAGCTCTAGCTTTGACTATGGCTACACCTTC
CASSSFDYGYTF
>TRBD1|TRBJ1-1|TRBV19|-
TGTGCCAGTCTTGCCCGTGGGACAGGGGGCACTGAAGCTTTCTTT
CASLARGTGGTEAFF
>TRBD1|TRBJ1-2|TRBV10-3|-
TGTGCCACAACTCCGGGACAGTCCAACTATGGCTACACCTTC
CATTPGQSNYGYTF
>TRBD2|TRBJ2-4|TRBV9|-
TGTGCCAGCAGCGCCGGGGGGGGGTCCTTAGCCAAAAACATTCAGTACTTC
CASSAGGGSLAKNIQYF
>-|TRBJ1-1|TRBV14|-
TGTGCCAGCAGCCGCCAGGGGAACACTGAAGCTTTCTTT
CASSRQGNTEAFF
>-|TRBJ2-3|TRBV10-2|-
TGCGCCAGCAGTGAGAACCGTATAAGCACGCAGTATTTT
CASSENRISTQYF
>TRBD1|TRBJ1-2|TRBV19|once
TGTGCCAGTAGTAGAAACGGACAGGGCTATGGCTACACCTTC
CASSRNGQGYGYTF
>TRBD2|TRBJ2-3|TRBV5-1|-
TGCGCCAGCAGCTTGGGGACTAGCGGGGGGACCTACCCTAGCACAGATACGCAGTATTTT
CASSLGTSGGTYPSTDTQYF
>-|TRBJ1-6|TRBV13|-
TGTGCCAGCAGCTTAGAATTGCCCACCGGTCTAAATTCACCCCTCCACTTT
CASSLELPTGLNSPLHF
>TRBD1|TRBJ2-7|TRBV6-1|-
TGTGCCAGCAGTAGGGACAGTGTATTCGGCGAGCAGTACTTC
CASSRDSVFGEQYF
>TRBD2|TRBJ2-1|TRBV7-9|-
TGTGCCAGCAGCAGTAGCGGGAGGGTCTCCTACAATGAGCAGTTCTTC
CASSSSGRVSYNEQFF
>TRBD1|TRBJ1-4|TRBV4-2|-
TGTGCCAGCAGCCAATACGAGGACAGGGGGCGGGAAAAACTGTTTTTT
CASSQYEDRGREKLFF
>-|TRBJ2-6|TRBV5-4|-
TGTGCCAGCAGCTTGGCTTCAGCTAGGGGGGCCAACGTCCTGACTTTC
CASSLASARGANVLTF
>-|TRBJ2-5|TRBV7-3|-
TGTGCCAGCAGCGGACAGTTACAAGAGACCCAGTACTTC
CASSGQLQETQYF
>TRBD1|TRBJ2-7|TRBV2|-
TGTGCCAGCACTCTGACAGGGACCTACGAGCAGTACTTC
CASTLTGTYEQYF
>-|TRBJ2-1|TRBV7-2|-
TGTGCCAGCAGCTTGTCGAGCGGCTCCTACAATGAGCAGTTCTTC
CASSLSSGSYNEQFF
>TRBD1|TRBJ2-1|TRBV2|-
TGTGCCAGCAGCCCCCGGACAGGGGGCAATGAGCAGTTCTTC
CASSPRTGGNEQFF
>TRBD2|TRBJ2-1|TRBV28|-
TGTGCCAGCAGTTACGATCGGACTAGCTCCGAGTGGGACAATGAGCAGTTCTTC
CASSYDRTSSEWDNEQFF
>-|TRBJ1-2|TRBV5-4|once
TGTGCCAGCAGCTTCAGGGGTGGAACTAACTATGGCTACACCTTC
CASSFRGGTNYGYTF
>TRBD1|TRBJ2-7|TRBV6-5|-
TGTGCCAGCAGTTCGGACAGGGTAGTTAACTACGAGCAGTACTTC
CASSSDRVVNYEQYF
>-|TRBJ1-2|TRBV6-1|-
TGTGCCAGCAGTGACCCGCCGGGGAACTACTATGGCTACACCTTC
CASSDPPGNYYGYTF
>TRBD1|TRBJ1-3|TRBV28|-
TGTGCCAGCAGTTCCCCACAGGGGGCGGCTGGAAACACCATATATTTT
CASSSPQGAAGNTIYF
>-|TRBJ2-6|TRBV19|few
TGTGCCAGTAGGTGGGGTGGGGGGGGCCGGTCCTCTGGGGCCAACGTCCTGACTTTC
CASRWGGGGRSSGANVLTF
>TRBD1|TRBJ2-7|TRBV7-9|-
TGTGCCAGCAGCTTAGCCGGGACAGGCTCCTACGAGCAGTACTTC
CASSLAGTGSYEQYF
>-|TRBJ2-7|TRBV19|once
TGTGCCAGTAGTATCTCTTGGACAGTCTTCTACGAGCAGTACTTC
CASSISWTVFYEQYF
>TRBD1|TRBJ2-5|TRBV5-1|-
TGCGCCAGCAGCTGGCAGACAGGGCTCCAAGAGACCCAGTACTTC
CASSWQTGLQETQYF
>TRBD2|TRBJ2-1|TRBV15|-
TGTGCCACCAGCATCGCGGGAGCCTACAATGAGCAGTTCTTC
CATSIAGAYNEQFF
>TRBD1|TRBJ1-4|TRBV10-3|-
TGTGCCATCAGTGAGAGGGGACAGGGAGACGAAAAACTGTTTTTT
CAISERGQGDEKLFF
>-|TRBJ1-2|TRBV6-6|-
TGTGCCAGCAGTTACCCCGACAGAACTAACTATGGCTACACCTTC
CASSYPDRTNYGYTF
>-|TRBJ2-5|TRBV30|-
TGTGCCTGGAGTGTACGGCAGGGGGAGACCCAGTACTTC
CAWSVRQGETQYF
>TRBD1|TRBJ1-2|TRBV5-1|-
TGCGCCAGCAGCGACTTCGGGACAGGCTATGGCTACACCTTC
CASSDFGTGYGYTF
>TRBD1|TRBJ1-1|TRBV5-1|-
TGCGCCAGCAGTTCGGGACAGGGGACTGAAGCTTTCTTT
CASSSGQGTEAFF
>-|TRBJ2-6|TRBV6-4|-
TGTGCCAGCAGTGACTCAGGGGGCTCTGGGGCCAACGTCCTGACTTTC
CASSDSGGSGANVLTF
>-|TRBJ1-2|TRBV7-9|-
TGTGCCAGCAGCTTAGACTACAGGGCCCAAAACTATGGCTACACCTTC
CASSLDYRAQNYGYTF
>-|TRBJ2-5|TRBV30|-
TGTGCCTGGAGTGTAGAAGCCAATCCCGGGACCCAGTACTTC
CAWSVEANPGTQYF
>TRBD2|TRBJ2-7|TRBV5-1|-
TGCGCCAGCAGCCCCCGGACTAGCGGGGTCTACGAGCAGTACTTC
CASSPRTSGVYEQYF
>-|TRBJ2-1|TRBV7-9|-
TGTGCCAGCAGGGTTTACAGCAATGAGCAGTTCTTC
CASRVYSNEQFF